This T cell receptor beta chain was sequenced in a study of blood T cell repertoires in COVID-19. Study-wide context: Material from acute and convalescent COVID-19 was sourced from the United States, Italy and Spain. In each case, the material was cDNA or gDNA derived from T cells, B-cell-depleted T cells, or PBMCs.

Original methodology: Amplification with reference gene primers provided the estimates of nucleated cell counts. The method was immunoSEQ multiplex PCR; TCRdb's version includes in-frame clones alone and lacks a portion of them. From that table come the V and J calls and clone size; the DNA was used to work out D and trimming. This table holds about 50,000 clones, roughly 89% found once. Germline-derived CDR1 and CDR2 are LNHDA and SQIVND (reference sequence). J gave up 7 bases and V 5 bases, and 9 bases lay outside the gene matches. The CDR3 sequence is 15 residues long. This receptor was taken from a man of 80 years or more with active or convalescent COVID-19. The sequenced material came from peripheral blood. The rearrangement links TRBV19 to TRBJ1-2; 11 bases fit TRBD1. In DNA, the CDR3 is TGTGCCAGTAGTGCTCAAGTCGGGACAGGGGGTGGCTACACCTTC. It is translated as CASSAQVGTGGGYTF.